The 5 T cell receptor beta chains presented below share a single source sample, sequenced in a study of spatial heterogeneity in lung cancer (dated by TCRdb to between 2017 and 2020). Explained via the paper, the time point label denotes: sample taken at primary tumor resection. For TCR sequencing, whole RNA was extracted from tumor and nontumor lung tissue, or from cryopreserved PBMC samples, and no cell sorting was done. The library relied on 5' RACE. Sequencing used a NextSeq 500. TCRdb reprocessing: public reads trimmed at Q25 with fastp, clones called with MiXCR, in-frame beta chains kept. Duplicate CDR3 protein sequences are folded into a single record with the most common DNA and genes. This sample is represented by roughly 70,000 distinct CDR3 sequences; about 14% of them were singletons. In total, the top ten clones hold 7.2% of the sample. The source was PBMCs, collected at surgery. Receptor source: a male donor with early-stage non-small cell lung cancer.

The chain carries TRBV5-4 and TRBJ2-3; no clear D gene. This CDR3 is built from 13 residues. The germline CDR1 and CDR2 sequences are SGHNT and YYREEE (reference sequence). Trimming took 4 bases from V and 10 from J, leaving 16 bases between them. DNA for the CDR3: TGTGCCAGCAGCCCCCCAGGAGTCCCGGCGCAGTATTTT. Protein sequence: CASSPPGVPAQYF.

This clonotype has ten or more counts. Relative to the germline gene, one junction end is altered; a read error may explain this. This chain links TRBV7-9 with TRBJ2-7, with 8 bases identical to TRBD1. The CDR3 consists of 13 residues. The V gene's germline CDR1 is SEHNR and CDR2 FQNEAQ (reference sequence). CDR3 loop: CASSINTGQGRDF. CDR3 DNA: TGTGCCAGCAGCATAAACACCGGACAGGGAAGGGACTTC.

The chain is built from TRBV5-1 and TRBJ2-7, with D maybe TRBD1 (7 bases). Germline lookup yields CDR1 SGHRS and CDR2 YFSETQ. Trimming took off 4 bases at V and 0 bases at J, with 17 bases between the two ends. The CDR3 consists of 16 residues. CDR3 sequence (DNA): TGCGCCAGCAGCGAGTCCCAGGGGGGTAGCTCCTACGAGCAGTACTTC. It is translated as CASSESQGGSSYEQYF.

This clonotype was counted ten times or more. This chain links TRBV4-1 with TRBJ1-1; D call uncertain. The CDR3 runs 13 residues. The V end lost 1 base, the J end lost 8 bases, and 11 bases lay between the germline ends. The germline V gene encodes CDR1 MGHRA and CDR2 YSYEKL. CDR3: CASSQVEALEAFF. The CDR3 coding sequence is TGCGCCAGCAGCCAAGTGGAGGCTTTGGAAGCTTTCTTT.

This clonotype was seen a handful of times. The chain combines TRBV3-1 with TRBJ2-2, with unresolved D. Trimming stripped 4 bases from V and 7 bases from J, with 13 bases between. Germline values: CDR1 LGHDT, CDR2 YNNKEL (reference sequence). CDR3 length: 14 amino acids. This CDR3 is CASSPSRSVGELFF. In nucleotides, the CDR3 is TGTGCCAGCAGCCCTTCTCGGTCTGTCGGGGAGCTGTTTTTT.